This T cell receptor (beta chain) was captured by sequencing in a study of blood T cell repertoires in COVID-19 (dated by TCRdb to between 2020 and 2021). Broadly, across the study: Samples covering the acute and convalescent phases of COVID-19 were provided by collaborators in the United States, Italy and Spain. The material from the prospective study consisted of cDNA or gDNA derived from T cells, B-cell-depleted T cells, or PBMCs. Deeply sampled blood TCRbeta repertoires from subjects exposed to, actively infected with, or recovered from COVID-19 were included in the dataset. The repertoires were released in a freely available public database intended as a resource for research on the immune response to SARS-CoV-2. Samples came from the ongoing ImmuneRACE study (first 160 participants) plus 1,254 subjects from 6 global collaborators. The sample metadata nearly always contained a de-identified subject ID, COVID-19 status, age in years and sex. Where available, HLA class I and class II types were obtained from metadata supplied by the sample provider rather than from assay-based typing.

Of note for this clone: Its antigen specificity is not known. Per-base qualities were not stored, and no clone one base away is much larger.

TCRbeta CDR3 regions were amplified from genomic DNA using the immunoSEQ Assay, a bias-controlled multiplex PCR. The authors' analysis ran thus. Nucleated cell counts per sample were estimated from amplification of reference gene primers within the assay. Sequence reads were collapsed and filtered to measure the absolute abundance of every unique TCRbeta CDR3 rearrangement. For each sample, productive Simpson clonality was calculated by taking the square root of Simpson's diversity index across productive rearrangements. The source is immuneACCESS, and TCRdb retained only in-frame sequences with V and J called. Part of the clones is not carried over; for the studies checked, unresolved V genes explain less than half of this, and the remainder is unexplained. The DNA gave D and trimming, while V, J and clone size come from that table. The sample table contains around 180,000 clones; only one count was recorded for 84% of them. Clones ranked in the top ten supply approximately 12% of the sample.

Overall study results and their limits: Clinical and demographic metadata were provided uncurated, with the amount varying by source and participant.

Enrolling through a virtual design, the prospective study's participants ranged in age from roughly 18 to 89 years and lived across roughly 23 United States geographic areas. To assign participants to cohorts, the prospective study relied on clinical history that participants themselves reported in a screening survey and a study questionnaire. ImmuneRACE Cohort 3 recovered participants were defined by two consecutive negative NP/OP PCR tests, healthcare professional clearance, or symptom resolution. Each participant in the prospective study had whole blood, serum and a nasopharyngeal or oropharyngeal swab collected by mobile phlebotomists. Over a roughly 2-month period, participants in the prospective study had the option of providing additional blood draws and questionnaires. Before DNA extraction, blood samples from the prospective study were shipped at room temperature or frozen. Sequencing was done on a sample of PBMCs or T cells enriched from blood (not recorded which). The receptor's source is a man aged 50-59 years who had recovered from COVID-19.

CDR3 reads: CASSLVAVYTF. In nucleotides, the sequence is TGTGCCAGCAGCTTGGTAGCAGTCTACACCTTC. In this chain, TRBV5-6 is recombined with TRBJ1-2; the D gene cannot be named for sure. The CDR3, cysteine through phenylalanine, is 11 amino acids long. The DNA shown is the 33-base CDR3, in frame from base 1. V was cut back by 0 bases and J by 10 bases, leaving a gap of 7 bases between them. The CDR1 and CDR2 encoded by the germline V gene are SGHDT and YYEEEE.